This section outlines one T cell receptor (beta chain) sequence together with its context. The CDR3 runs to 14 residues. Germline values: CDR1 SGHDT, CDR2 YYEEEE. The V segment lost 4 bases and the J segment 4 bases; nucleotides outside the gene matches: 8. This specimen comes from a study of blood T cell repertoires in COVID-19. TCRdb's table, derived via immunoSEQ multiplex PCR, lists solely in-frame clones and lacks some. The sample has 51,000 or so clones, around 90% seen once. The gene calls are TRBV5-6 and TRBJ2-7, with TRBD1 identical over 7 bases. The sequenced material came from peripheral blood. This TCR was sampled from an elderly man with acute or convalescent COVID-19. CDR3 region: CASSRVGTEYEQYF. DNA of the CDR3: TGTGCCAGCAGCCGGGTAGGGACAGAGTACGAGCAGTACTTC.